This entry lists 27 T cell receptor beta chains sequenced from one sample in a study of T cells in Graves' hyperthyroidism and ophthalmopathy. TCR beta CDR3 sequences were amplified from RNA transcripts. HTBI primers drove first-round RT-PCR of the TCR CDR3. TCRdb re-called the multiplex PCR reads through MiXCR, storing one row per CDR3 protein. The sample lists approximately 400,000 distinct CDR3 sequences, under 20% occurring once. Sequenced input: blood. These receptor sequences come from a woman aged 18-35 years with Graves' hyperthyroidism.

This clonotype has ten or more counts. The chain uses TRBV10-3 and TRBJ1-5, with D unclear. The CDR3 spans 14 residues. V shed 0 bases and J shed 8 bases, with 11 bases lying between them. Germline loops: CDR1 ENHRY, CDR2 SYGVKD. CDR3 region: CAISESDNREPQHF. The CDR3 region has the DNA TGTGCCATCAGTGAGTCCGACAACCGGGAGCCCCAGCATTTT.

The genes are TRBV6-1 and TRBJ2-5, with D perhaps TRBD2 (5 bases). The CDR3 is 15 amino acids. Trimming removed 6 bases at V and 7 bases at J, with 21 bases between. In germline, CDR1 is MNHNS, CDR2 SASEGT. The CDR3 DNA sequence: TGTGCCAGCAGATCAAGCTTGCAGCCAGGAGGGACCCAGTACTTC. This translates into CASRSSLQPGGTQYF.

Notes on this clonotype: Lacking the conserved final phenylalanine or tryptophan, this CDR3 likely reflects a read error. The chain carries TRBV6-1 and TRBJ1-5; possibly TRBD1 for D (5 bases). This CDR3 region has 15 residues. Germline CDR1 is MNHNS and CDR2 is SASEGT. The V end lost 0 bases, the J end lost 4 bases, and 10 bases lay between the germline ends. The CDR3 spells CASSEAPGKNQPQHV. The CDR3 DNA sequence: TGTGCCAGCAGTGAAGCGCCAGGGAAGAATCAGCCCCAGCATGTT.

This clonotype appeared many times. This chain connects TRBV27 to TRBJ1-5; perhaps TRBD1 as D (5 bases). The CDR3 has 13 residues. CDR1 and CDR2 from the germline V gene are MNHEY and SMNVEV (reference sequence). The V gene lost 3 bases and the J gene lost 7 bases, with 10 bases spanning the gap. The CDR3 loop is CASSFRVEQPQHF. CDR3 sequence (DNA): TGTGCCAGCAGTTTCAGGGTTGAACAGCCCCAGCATTTT.

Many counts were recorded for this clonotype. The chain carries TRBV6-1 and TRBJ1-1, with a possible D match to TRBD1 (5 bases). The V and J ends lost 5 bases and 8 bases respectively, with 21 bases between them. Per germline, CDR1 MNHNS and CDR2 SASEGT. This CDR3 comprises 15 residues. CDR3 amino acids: CASSRHRGADSEAFF. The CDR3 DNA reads TGTGCCAGCAGTCGCCATCGAGGGGCGGATTCAGAAGCTTTCTTT.

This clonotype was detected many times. CDR3 sequence (DNA): TGTGCCAGCAGTTTACGAGGGGAAAAGACCCAGTACTTC. It yields the protein CASSLRGEKTQYF. The chain is built from TRBV12-3 or TRBV12-4 and TRBJ2-5, with D possibly called TRBD1 or TRBD2 (5 bases each). V was cut by 2 bases and J by 6 bases, with 10 bases left in between. The CDR3 has 13 residues.

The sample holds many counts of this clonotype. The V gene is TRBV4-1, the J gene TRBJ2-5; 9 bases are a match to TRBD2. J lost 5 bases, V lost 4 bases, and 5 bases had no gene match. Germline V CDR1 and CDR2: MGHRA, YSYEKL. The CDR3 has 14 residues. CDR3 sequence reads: CASSRGLAAETQYF. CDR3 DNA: TGCGCCAGCAGCCGGGGACTAGCTGCGGAGACCCAGTACTTC.

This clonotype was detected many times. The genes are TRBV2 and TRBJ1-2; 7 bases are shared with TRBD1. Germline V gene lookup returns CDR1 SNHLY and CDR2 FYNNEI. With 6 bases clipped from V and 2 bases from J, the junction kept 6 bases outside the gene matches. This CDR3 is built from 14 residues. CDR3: CASRHRGLNYGYTF. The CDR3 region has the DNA TGTGCCAGCAGACACAGGGGATTGAACTATGGCTACACCTTC.

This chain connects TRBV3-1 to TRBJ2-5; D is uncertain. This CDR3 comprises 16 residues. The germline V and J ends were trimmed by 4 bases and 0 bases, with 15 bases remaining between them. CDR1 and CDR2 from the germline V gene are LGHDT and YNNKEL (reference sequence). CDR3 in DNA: TGTGCCAGCAGCCTCCTAATCACAGTGTACCAAGAGACCCAGTACTTC. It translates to CASSLLITVYQETQYF.

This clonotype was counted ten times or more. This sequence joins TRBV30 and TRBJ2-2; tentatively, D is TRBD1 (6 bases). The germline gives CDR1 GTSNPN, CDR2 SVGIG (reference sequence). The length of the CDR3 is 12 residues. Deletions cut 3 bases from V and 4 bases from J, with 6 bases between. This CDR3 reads CAWRGGTGELFF. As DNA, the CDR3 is TGTGCCTGGAGAGGGGGCACCGGGGAGCTGTTTTTT.

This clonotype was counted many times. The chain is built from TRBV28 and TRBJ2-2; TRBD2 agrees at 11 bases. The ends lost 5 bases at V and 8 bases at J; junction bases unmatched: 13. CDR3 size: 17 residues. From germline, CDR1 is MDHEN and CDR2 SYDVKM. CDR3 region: CASSRARLAGPPGELFF. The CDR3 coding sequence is TGTGCCAGCAGTCGGGCCCGACTAGCGGGGCCCCCGGGGGAGCTGTTTTTT.

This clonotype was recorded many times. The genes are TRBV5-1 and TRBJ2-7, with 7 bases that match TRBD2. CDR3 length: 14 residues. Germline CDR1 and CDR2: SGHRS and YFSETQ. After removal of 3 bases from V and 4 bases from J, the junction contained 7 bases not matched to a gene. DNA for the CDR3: TGCGCCAGCAGCTCTCGGCCAGCGGGGTACGAGCAGTACTTC. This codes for CASSSRPAGYEQYF. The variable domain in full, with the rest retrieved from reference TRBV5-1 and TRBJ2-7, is KAGVTQTPRYLIKTRGQQVTLSCSPISGHRSVSWYQQTPGQGLQFLFEYFSETQRNKGNFPGRFSGRQFSNSRSEMNVSTLELGDSALYLCASSSRPAGYEQYFGPGTRLTVT.

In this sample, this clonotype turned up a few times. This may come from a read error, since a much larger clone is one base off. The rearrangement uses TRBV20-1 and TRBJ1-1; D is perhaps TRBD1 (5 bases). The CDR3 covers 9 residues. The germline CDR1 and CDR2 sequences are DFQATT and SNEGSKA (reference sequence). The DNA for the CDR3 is TGCAGTCCAGGGTCTGAAGCTTGCTTT. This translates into CSPGSEACF.

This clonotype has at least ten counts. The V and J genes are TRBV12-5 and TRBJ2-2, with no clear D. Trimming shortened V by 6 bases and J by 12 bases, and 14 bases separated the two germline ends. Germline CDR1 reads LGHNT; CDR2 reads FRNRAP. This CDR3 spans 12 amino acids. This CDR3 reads CASGTGSPQLFF. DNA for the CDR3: TGTGCTAGTGGCACGGGCTCTCCGCAGCTGTTTTTT.

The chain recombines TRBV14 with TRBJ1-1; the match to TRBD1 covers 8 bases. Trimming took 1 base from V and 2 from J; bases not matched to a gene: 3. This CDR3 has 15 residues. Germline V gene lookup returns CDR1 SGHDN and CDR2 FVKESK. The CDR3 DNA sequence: TGTGCCAGCAGCCAAGGTCCAGGGGGCAACACTGAAGCTTTCTTT. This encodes CASSQGPGGNTEAFF. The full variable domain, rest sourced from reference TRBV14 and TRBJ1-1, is EAGVTQFPSHSVIEKGQTVTLRCDPISGHDNLYWYRRVMGKEIKFLLHFVKESKQDESGMPNNRFLAERTGGTYSTLKVQPAELEDSGVYFCASSQGPGGNTEAFFGQGTRLTVV.

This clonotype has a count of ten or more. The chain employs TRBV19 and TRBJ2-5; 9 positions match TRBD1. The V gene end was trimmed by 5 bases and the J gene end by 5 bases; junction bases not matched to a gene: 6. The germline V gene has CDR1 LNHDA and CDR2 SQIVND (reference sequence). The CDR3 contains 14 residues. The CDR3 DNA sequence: TGTGCCAGTAGTGGGGGACAGGGATACGAGACCCAGTACTTC. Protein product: CASSGGQGYETQYF.

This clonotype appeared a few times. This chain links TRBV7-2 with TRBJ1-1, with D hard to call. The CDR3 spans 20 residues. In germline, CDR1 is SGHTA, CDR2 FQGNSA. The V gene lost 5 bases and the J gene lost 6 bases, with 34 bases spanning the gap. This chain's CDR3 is CASSDPGGSWTEGGAAEAFF. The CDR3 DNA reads TGTGCCAGCAGCGACCCGGGTGGTTCATGGACGGAGGGTGGCGCGGCTGAAGCTTTCTTT.

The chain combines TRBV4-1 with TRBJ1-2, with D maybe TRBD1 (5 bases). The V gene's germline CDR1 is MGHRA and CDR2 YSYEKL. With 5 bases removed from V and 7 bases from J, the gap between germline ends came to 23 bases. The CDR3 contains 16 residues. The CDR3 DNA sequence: TGCGCCAGCAGCAGGTTATTACAGGCCCTGAATTCTGGCTACACCTTC. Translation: CASSRLLQALNSGYTF.

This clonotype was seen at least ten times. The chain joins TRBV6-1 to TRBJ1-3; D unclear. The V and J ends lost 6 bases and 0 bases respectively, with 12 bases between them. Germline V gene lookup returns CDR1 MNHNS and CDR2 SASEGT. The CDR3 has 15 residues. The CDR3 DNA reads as TGTGCCAGCAGACCCGGGAGGCTCTCTGGAAACACCATATATTTT. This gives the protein CASRPGRLSGNTIYF.

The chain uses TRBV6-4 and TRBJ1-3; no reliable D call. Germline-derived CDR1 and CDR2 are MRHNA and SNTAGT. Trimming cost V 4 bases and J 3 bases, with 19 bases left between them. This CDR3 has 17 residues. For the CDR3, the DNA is TGTGCCAGCAGTGCCTCGGGCGGGGTCTTTGGTGGAAACACCATATATTTT. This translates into CASSASGGVFGGNTIYF.

The CDR3 coding sequence is TGCGCCAGCAGCTTGACCGGGACAGGGGAGGGAGAGACCCAGTACTTC. Translation: CASSLTGTGEGETQYF. The chain employs TRBV5-1 and TRBJ2-5; 10 bases line up with TRBD1. The CDR3 runs to 16 residues. Germline CDR1 and CDR2: SGHRS and YFSETQ. J was trimmed by 4 bases and V by 1 base; bases with no gene match: 7.

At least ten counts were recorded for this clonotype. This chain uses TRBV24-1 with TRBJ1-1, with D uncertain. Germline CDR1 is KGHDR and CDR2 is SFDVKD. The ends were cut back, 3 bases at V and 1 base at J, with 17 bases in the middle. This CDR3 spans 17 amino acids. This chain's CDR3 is CATSDAQSPRGNTEAFF. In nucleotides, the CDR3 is TGTGCCACCAGTGATGCTCAGTCTCCCCGGGGGAACACTGAAGCTTTCTTT.

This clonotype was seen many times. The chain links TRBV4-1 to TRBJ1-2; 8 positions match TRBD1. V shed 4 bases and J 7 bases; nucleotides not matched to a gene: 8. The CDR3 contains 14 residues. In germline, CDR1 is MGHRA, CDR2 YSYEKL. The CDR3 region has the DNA TGCGCCAGCAGCCGAGACCCAGGGGGCGGTGGCTACACCTTC. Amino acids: CASSRDPGGGGYTF.

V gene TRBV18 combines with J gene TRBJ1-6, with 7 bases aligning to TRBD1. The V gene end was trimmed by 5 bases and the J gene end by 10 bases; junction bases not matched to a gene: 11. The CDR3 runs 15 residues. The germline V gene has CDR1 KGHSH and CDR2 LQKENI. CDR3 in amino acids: CASSRTAGGVSPLHF. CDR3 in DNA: TGTGCCAGCTCAAGAACGGCAGGGGGTGTCTCACCCCTCCACTTT.

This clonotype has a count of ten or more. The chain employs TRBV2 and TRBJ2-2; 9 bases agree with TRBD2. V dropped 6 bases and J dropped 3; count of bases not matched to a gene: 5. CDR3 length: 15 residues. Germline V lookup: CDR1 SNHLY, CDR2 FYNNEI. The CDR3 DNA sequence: TGTGCCAGCAGAGCTTTAGCGGGGGACACCGGGGAGCTGTTTTTT. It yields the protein CASRALAGDTGELFF.

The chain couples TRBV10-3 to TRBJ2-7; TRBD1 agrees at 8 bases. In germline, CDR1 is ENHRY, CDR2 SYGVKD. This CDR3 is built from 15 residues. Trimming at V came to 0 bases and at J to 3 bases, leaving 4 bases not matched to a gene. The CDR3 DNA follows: TGTGCCATCAGTGAGTCGAGACAGGGGCTCTACGAGCAGTACGTC. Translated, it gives CAISESRQGLYEQYV.

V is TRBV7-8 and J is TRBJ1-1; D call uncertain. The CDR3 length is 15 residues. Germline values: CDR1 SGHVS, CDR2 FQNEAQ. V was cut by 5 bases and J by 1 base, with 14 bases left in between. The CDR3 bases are TGTGCCAGCAGCGGAGGTCGGACGGGGAACACTGAAGCTTTCTTT. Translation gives CASSGGRTGNTEAFF.